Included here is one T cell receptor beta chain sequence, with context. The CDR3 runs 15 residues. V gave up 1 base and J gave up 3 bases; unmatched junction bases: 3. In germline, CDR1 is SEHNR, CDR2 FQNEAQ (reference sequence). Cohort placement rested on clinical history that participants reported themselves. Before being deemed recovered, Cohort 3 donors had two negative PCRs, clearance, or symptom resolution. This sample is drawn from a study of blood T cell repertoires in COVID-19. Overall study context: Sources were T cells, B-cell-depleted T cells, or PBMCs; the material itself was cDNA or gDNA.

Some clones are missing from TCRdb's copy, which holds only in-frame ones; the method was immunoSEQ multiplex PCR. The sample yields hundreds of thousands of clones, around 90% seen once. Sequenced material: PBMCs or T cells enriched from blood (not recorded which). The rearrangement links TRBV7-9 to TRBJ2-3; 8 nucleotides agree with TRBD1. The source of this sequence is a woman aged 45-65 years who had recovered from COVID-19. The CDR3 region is CASSLDGQGTDTQYF. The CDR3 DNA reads TGTGCCAGCAGCTTAGACGGACAGGGTACAGATACGCAGTATTTT.